This TCR beta chain was observed in a study of T-cell reconstitution after alpha-beta-depleted transplantation in children. Trimming left V 7 bases short and J 1 base short, with 13 bases between. The CDR3 has 14 residues. Germline lookup yields CDR1 LGHNA and CDR2 YNFKEQ. The authors prepared the TCRbeta library with unique molecular identifiers. TCRdb re-called the PCR reads through MiXCR, storing one row per CDR3 protein. The sample lists hundreds of thousands of distinct CDR3 sequences, about an eighth occurring once. The material was PBMCs, mostly from graft donor cells, obtained 360 days after TCRalphabeta/CD19-depleted stem cell transplant. V usage is TRBV4-2 and J usage is TRBJ1-1, with D perhaps matching TRBD1 (6 bases). This TCR derives from a male patient aged 10-17 years who had a stem cell transplant for acute myeloid leukemia, so the T cells may come from the graft donor. In nucleotides, the CDR3 is TGTGCCAGCACCTCAAGGGGGTCGAACACTGAAGCTTTCTTT. Translation gives CASTSRGSNTEAFF.